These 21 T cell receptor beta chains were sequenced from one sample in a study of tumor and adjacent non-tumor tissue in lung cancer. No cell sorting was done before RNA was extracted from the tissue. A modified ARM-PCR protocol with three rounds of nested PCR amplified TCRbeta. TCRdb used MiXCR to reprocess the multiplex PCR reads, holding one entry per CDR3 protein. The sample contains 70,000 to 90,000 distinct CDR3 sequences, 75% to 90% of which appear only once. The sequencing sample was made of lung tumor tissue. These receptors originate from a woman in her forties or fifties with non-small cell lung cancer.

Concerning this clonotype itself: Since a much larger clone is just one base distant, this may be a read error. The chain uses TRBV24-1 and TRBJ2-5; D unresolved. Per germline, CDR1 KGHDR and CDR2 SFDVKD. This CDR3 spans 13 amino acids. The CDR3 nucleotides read TGTGCCATCAGTGATTCCAGTCTCGAGACCCAGTACTTC. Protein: CAISDSSLETQYF.

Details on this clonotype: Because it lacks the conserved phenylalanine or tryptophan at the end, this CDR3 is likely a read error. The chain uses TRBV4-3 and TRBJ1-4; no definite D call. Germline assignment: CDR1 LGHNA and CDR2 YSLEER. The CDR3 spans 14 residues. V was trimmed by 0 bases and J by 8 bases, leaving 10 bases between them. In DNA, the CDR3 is TGCGCCAGCAGCCAAGATCCGAGGAAGGAAAAACTGTTTCTT. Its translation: CASSQDPRKEKLFL.

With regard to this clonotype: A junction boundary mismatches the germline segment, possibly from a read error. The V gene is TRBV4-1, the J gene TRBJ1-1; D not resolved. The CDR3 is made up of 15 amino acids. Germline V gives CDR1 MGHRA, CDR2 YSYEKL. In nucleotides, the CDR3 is TGCGCCAGCGGCCAACTGACTCTAATGAACACTGAAGCTTTCTTT. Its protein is CASGQLTLMNTEAFF.

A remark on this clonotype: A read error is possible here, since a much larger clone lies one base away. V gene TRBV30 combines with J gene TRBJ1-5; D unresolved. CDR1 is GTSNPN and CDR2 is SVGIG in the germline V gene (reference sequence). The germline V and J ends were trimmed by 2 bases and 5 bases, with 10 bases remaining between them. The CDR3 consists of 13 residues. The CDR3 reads CAWSSAGYQPQHF. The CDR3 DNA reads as TGTGCCTGGAGTTCAGCGGGATATCAGCCCCAGCATTTT.

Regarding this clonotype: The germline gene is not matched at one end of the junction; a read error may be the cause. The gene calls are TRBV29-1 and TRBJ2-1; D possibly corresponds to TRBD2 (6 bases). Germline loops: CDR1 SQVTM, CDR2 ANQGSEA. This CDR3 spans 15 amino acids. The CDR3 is CSLEVGWRAKNEQFF. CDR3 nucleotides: TGCAGCCTTGAAGTTGGCTGGAGGGCCAAGAATGAGCAATTCTTC.

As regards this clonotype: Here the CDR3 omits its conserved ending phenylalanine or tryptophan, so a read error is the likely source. The CDR3 bases are TGCAGCGCTGATAAGACTAGCGGTAGTGATGAGCAGTTCTCC. This codes for CSADKTSGSDEQFS. The rearrangement uses TRBV20-1 and TRBJ2-1, with TRBD2 matching over 9 bases. This CDR3 has 14 amino acids. Germline CDR1 reads DFQATT; CDR2 reads SNEGSKA (reference sequence).

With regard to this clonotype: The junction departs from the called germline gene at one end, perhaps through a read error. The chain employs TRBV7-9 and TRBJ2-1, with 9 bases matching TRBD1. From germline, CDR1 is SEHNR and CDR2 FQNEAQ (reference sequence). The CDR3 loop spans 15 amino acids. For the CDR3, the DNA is TGTGCCAGCGGCCCCCCCACAGGGGGCACGGGTGAGCAGTTATTC. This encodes CASGPPTGGTGEQLF.

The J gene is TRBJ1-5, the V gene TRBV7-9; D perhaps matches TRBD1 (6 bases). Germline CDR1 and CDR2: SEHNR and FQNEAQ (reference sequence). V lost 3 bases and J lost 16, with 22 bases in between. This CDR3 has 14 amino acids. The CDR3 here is CASSLGAGKQHQHF. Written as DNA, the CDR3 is TGTGCCAGCAGCTTGGGGGCAGGGAAACAGCACCAACATTTT. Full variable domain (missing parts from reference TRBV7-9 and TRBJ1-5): DTGVSQNPRHKITKRGQNVTFRCDPISEHNRLYWYRQTLGQGPEFLTYFQNEAQLEKSRLLSDRFSAERPKGSFSTLEIQRTEQGDSAMYLCASSLGAGKQHQHFGDGTRLSIL.

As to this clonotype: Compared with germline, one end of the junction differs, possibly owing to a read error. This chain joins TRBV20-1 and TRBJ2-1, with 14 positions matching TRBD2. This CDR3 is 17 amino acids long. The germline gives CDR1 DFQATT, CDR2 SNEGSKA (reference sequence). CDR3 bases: TGCAGTGCTAGGATCCCGGGACTAGCGGGAGTGGGCATTGAGCAGTTTTTC. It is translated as CSARIPGLAGVGIEQFF.

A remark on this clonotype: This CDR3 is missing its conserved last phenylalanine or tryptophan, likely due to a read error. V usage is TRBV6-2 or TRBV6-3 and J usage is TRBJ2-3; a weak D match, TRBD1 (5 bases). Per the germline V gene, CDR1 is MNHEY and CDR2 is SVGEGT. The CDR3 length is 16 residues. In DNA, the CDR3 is TGTGCCAGCAGTTATGCGGAGCGAGAGGCGACAGATACACAGTATTAT. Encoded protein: CASSYAEREATDTQYY.

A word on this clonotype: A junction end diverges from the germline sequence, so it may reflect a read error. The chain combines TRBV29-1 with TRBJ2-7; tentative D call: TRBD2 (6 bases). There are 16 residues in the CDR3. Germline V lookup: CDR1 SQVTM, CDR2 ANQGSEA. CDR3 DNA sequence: TGTAGCGTTGTCGGGATAGGGGCCGGGGGCTCCTACGAGCAGTACTTC. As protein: CSVVGIGAGGSYEQYF.

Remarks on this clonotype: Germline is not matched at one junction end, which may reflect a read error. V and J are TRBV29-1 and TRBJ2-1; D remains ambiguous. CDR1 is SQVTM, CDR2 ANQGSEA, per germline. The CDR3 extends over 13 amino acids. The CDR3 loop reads CNIDRKGNNEQFF. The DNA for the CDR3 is TGTAACATTGATAGGAAGGGCAACAATGAGCAGTTCTTC.

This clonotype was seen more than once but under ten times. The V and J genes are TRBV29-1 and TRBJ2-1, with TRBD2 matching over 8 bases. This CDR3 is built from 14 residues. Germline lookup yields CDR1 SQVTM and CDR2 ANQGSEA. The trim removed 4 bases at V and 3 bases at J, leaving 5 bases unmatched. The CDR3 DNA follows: TGCAGCGTTGGGGCGGGAGGTAACTACAATGAGCAGTTCTTC. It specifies CSVGAGGNYNEQFF.

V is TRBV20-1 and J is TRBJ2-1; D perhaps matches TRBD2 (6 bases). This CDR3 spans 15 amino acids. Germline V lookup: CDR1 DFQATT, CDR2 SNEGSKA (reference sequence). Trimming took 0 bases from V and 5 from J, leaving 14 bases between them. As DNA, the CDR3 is TGCAGTGCTAGAGACCCGCTGACTAGGAACAATGAGCAGTTCTTC. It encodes CSARDPLTRNNEQFF.

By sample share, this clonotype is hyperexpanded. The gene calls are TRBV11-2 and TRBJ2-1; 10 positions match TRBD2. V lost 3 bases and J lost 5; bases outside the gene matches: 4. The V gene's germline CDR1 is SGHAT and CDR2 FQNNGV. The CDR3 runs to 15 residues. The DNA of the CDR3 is TGTGCCAGCAGCTTTATAGCGGGAGGAGACAATGAGCAGTTCTTC. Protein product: CASSFIAGGDNEQFF. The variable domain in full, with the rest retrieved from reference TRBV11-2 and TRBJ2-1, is EAGVAQSPRYKIIEKRQSVAFWCNPISGHATLYWYQQILGQGPKLLIQFQNNGVVDDSQLPKDRFSAERLKGVDSTLKIQPAKLEDSAVYLCASSFIAGGDNEQFFGPGTRLTVL.

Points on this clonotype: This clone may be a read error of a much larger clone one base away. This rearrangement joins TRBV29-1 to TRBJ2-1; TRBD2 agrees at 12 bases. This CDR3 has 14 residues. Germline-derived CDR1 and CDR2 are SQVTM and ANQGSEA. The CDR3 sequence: CSVRTSGVNNEQSF. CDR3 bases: TGCAGCGTACGGACTAGCGGGGTAAACAATGAGCAGTCCTTC.

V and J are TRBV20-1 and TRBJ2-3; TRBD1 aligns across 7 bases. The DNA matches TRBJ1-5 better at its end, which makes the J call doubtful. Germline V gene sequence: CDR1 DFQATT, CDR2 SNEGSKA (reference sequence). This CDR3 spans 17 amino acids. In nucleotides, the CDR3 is TGCAGTGCAGGGGGCCCCGGTACTAGCGGGAGCACAGATACGCAGCATTTT. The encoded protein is CSAGGPGTSGSTDTQHF.

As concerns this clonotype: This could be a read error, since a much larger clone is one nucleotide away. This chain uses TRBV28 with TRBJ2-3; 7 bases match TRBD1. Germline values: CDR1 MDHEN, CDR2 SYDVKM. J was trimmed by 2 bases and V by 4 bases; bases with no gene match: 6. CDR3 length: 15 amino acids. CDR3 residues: CASSSTGANTDTQYF. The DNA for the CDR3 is TGTGCCAGCAGTTCTACAGGGGCTAACACAGATACGCAGTATTTT. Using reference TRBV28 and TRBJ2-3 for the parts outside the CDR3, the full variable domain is DVKVTQSSRYLVKRTGEKVFLECVQDMDHENMFWYRQDPGLGLRLIYFSYDVKMKEKGDIPEGYSVSREKKERFSLILESASTNQTSMYLCASSSTGANTDTQYFGPGTRLTVL.

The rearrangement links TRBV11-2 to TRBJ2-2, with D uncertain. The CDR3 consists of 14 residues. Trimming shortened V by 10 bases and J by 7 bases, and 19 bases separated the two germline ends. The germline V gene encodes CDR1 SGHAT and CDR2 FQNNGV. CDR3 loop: CANSLDQLGGELFF. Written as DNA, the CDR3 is TGTGCCAATAGCTTAGATCAATTAGGCGGGGAGCTGTTTTTT.

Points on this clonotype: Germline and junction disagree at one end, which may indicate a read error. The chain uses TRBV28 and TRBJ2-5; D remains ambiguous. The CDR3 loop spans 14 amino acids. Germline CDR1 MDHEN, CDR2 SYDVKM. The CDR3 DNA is TGTACCAGCAGTCCCCCTCCCAGGCGAGAGACCCAGTACTTC. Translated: CTSSPPPRRETQYF.

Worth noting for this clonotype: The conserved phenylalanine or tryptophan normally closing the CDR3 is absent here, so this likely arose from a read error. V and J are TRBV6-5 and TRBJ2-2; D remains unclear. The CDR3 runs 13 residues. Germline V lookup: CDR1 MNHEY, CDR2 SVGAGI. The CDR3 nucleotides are TGTGCAAGCAGCCCCGCCTTAGACGGGGAGCTGTTTTAT. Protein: CASSPALDGELFY.